This is a list of T cell receptor beta chains from one sample in a study of shared clonotypes between healthy human individuals. Profiled with immunoSEQ multiplex PCR; TCRdb holds only in-frame clones, not every one. Here the sample spans roughly 2.6 million clones, approximately 90% being singletons. The sequenced material came from naive CD4+ T cells sorted from blood. Every receptor here comes from a man in his late teens or twenties in good health. The CDR3 runs from the conserved cysteine through the conserved F or W. Each record gives: CDR3 length, J gene, D gene, clone size, V gene, CDR3 protein, CDR3 DNA. The D gene is left open where the match is weak. The listing skips clone size in some rows; elsewhere it reads once, few, many or a size class.

cdr3_length: 16; j_call: TRBJ2-7; d_call: -; clone_size: -; v_call: TRBV6-5; cdr3_aa: CASSYSRRRASYEQYF; cdr3_nt: TGTGCCAGCAGTTACTCCCGGCGAAGGGCATCCTACGAGCAGTACTTC
cdr3_length: 14; j_call: TRBJ2-1; d_call: -; clone_size: once; v_call: TRBV9; cdr3_aa: CASSVVGVANEQFF; cdr3_nt: TGTGCCAGCAGCGTAGTCGGGGTGGCAAATGAGCAGTTCTTC
cdr3_length: 15; j_call: TRBJ2-3; d_call: -; clone_size: -; v_call: TRBV5-1; cdr3_aa: CASKLATVSTDTQYF; cdr3_nt: TGCGCCAGCAAGCTTGCTACAGTTAGCACAGATACGCAGTATTTT
cdr3_length: 15; j_call: TRBJ2-5; d_call: TRBD1; clone_size: -; v_call: TRBV27; cdr3_aa: CASNPTGGAGETQYF; cdr3_nt: TGTGCCAGCAATCCGACAGGGGGCGCAGGGGAGACCCAGTACTTC
cdr3_length: 12; j_call: TRBJ2-1; d_call: -; clone_size: -; v_call: TRBV10-3; cdr3_aa: CAISERLLGVFF; cdr3_nt: TGTGCCATCAGTGAGCGGTTGTTAGGGGTCTTCTTC
cdr3_length: 14; j_call: TRBJ1-1; d_call: -; clone_size: -; v_call: TRBV27; cdr3_aa: CASSLFKGNTEAFF; cdr3_nt: TGTGCCAGCAGTTTATTCAAGGGGAACACTGAAGCTTTCTTT
cdr3_length: 14; j_call: TRBJ2-7; d_call: -; clone_size: -; v_call: TRBV6-5; cdr3_aa: CASSYDEGTYEQYF; cdr3_nt: TGTGCCAGCAGTTACGACGAGGGGACCTACGAGCAGTACTTC
cdr3_length: 13; j_call: TRBJ1-6; d_call: -; clone_size: -; v_call: TRBV28; cdr3_aa: CASSPGEGWVVHF; cdr3_nt: TGTGCCAGCAGTCCAGGGGAGGGGTGGGTTGTCCACTTT
cdr3_length: 10; j_call: TRBJ1-2; d_call: -; clone_size: once; v_call: TRBV30; cdr3_aa: CAQQAYGYTF; cdr3_nt: TGTGCCCAGCAGGCCTATGGCTACACCTTC
cdr3_length: 14; j_call: TRBJ2-3; d_call: -; clone_size: -; v_call: TRBV7-6; cdr3_aa: CASSATSSTDTQYF; cdr3_nt: TGTGCCAGCAGCGCCACCAGTAGCACAGATACGCAGTATTTT